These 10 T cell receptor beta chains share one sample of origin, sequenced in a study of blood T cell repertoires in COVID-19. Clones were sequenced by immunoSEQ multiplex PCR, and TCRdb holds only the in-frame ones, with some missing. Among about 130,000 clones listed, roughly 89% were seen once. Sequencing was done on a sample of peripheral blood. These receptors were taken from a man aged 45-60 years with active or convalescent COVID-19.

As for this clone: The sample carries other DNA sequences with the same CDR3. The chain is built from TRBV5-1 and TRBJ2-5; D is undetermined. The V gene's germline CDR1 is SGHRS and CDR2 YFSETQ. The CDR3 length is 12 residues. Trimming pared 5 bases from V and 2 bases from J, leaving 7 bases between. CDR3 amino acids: CASSSVQETQYF. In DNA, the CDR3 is TGCGCCAGCAGTTCTGTGCAAGAGACCCAGTACTTC.

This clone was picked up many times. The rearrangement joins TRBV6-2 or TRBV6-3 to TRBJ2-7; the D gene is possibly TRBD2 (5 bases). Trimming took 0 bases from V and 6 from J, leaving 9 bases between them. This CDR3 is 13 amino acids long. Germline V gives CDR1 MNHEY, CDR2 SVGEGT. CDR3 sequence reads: CASSYSRGGEQYF. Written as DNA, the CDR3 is TGTGCCAGCAGTTACTCGAGAGGAGGCGAGCAGTACTTC.

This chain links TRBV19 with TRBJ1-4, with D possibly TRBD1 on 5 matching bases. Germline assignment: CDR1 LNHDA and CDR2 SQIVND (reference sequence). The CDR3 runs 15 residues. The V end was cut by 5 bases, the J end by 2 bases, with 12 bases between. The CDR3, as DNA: TGTGCCAGTAGTCAACAGACAGTCACTAATGAAAAACTGTTTTTT. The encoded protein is CASSQQTVTNEKLFF. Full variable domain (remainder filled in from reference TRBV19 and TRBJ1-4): DGGITQSPKYLFRKEGQNVTLSCEQNLNHDAMYWYRQDPGQGLRLIYYSQIVNDFQKGDIAEGYSVSREKKESFPLTVTSAQKNPTAFYLCASSQQTVTNEKLFFGSGTQLSVL.

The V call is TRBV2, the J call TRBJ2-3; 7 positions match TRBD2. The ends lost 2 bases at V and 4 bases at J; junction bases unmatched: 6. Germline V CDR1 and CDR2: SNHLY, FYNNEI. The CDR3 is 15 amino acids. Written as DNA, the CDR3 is TGTGCCAGCAGTGAACTGTCTAGCGGATCAGATACGCAGTATTTT. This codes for CASSELSSGSDTQYF.

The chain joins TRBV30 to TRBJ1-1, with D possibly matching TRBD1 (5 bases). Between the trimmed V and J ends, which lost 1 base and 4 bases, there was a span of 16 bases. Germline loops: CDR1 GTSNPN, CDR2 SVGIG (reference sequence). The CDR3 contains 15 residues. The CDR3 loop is CAWSEGLGRATEAFF. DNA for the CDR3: TGTGCCTGGAGTGAGGGGCTCGGGAGGGCCACTGAAGCTTTCTTT. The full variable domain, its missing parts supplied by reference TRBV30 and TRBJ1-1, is SQTIHQWPATLVQPVGSPLSLECTVEGTSNPNLYWYRQAAGRGLQLLFYSVGIGQISSEVPQNLSASRPQDRQFILSSKKLLLSDSGFYLCAWSEGLGRATEAFFGQGTRLTVV.

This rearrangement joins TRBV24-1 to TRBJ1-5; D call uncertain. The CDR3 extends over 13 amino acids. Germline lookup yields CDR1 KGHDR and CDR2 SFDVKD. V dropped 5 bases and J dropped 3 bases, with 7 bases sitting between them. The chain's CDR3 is CATSGLLNQPQHF. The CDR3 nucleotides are TGTGCCACCAGTGGGCTCCTCAATCAGCCCCAGCATTTT.

CDR3 protein: CASSLSFAESGYTF. CDR3 bases: TGCGCCAGCAGCTTATCCTTCGCGGAGTCTGGCTACACCTTC. The gene calls are TRBV5-1 and TRBJ1-2, with D unclear. V was clipped by 2 bases and J by 7 bases, with 15 bases between them. This CDR3 region has 14 residues. The germline V gene encodes CDR1 SGHRS and CDR2 YFSETQ.

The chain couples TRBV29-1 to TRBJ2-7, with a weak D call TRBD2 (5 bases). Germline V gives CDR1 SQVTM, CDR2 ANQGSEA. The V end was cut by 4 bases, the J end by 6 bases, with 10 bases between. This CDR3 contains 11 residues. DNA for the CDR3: TGCAGCGTTGGACAAGAGGGCGAGCAGTACTTC. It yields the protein CSVGQEGEQYF.

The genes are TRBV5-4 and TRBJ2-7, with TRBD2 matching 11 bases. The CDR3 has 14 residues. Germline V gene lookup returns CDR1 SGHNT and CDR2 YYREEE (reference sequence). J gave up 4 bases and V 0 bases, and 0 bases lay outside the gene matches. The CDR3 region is CASSLASGRYEQYF. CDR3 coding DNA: TGTGCCAGCAGCTTGGCTAGCGGGAGGTACGAGCAGTACTTC.

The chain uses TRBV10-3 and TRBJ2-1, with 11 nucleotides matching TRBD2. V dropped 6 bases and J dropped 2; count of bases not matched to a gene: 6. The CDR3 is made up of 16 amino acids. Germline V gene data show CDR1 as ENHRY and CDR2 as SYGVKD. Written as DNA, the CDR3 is TGTGCCATCAGGGCGGGTAGCGGGGGGGCCTACAATGAGCAGTTCTTC. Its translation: CAIRAGSGGAYNEQFF.